The 29 T cell receptor beta chains given below trace back to one sample, sequenced in a study of long-term antiretroviral therapy in people with HIV. Runs used v3.0 of the immunoSEQ assay and were done at survey level. The method was immunoSEQ multiplex PCR; TCRdb's version includes in-frame clones alone and lacks a portion of them. The sample carries around 20,000 clones, roughly 79% recorded once. The sample here was unsorted PBMCs, taken 2.2 years after starting antiretroviral therapy. Receptors were obtained from a man aged 45-65 years with HIV.

The chain links TRBV4-3 to TRBJ2-3; 9 bases are shared with TRBD2. V was clipped by 0 bases and J by 5 bases; unmatched bases: 9. Germline assignment: CDR1 LGHNA and CDR2 YSLEER. The CDR3 has 17 residues. The CDR3 is CASSQDLGSGSVDTQYF. The CDR3 DNA follows: TGCGCCAGCAGCCAAGACCTCGGTAGCGGGAGTGTAGATACGCAGTATTTT.

The rearrangement joins TRBV6-5 to TRBJ2-7; 7 bases match TRBD1. Germline values: CDR1 MNHEY, CDR2 SVGAGI. The ends lost 0 bases at V and 1 base at J; junction bases unmatched: 6. The CDR3 extends over 16 amino acids. The CDR3 loop is CASSYSKGTVSYEQYF. The CDR3 coding sequence is TGTGCCAGCAGTTACTCGAAAGGGACAGTTTCCTACGAGCAGTACTTC.

The chain joins TRBV28 to TRBJ1-4; TRBD1 is a possible D gene (5 bases). The CDR3 length is 12 residues. V lost 6 bases and J lost 14, with 16 bases in between. Germline lookup yields CDR1 MDHEN and CDR2 SYDVKM. CDR3 DNA sequence: TGTGCCAGCAGGACGGGGGTTTCAGGGCTGTTTTTT. Amino acid sequence: CASRTGVSGLFF.

This clone has a single count. In the same sample, other DNA sequences code for this CDR3. The chain carries TRBV5-4 and TRBJ2-3, with D perhaps TRBD2 (5 bases). Germline CDR1 and CDR2: SGHNT and YYREEE (reference sequence). This CDR3 has 15 amino acids. V was shortened by 1 base and J by 5 bases, with 14 bases between the two germline ends. CDR3 residues: CASSLKTREGDTQYF. For the CDR3, the DNA is TGTGCCAGCAGCTTGAAAACTAGAGAGGGAGATACGCAGTATTTT.

The J gene is TRBJ1-3, the V gene TRBV19; D gene uncertain. Germline CDR1 LNHDA, CDR2 SQIVND (reference sequence). The CDR3 has 15 amino acids. Trimming left V 3 bases short and J 0 bases short, with 9 bases between. DNA of the CDR3: TGTGCCAGTAGTATCAAGGTCCTCTCTGGAAACACCATATATTTT. Amino acids: CASSIKVLSGNTIYF.

The V and J genes are TRBV27 and TRBJ2-7; no firm D call. V was shortened by 3 bases and J by 5 bases, with 11 bases between the two germline ends. The CDR3 runs to 13 residues. Germline loops: CDR1 MNHEY, CDR2 SMNVEV (reference sequence). CDR3 loop: CASSFSIGHEQYF. Written as DNA, the CDR3 is TGTGCCAGCAGTTTCTCGATTGGGCACGAGCAGTACTTC.

The chain joins TRBV9 to TRBJ2-1; D is undetermined. Between the trimmed V and J ends, which lost 4 bases and 0 bases, there was a span of 5 bases. The CDR3 has 13 amino acids. Germline CDR1 is SGDLS and CDR2 is YYNGEE. This chain's CDR3 is CASSTSSYNEQFF. Written as DNA, the CDR3 is TGTGCCAGCAGCACGAGCTCCTACAATGAGCAGTTCTTC.

This chain joins TRBV27 and TRBJ2-7; 7 nucleotides match TRBD2. This CDR3 has 14 amino acids. J lost 3 bases, V lost 3 bases, and 5 bases had no gene match. Looked up from germline, CDR1 is MNHEY and CDR2 is SMNVEV (reference sequence). CDR3 region: CASSFRGLVYEQYF. DNA of the CDR3: TGTGCCAGCAGTTTCAGAGGACTAGTCTACGAGCAGTACTTC.

In its sample, this clone was seen a few times. The V gene is TRBV9, the J gene TRBJ2-5, with TRBD2 matching over 13 bases. Per germline, CDR1 SGDLS and CDR2 YYNGEE. The CDR3 is made up of 16 amino acids. J was trimmed by 5 bases and V by 3 bases; bases with no gene match: 7. CDR3 residues: CASSGGLAGVPETQYF. CDR3 DNA sequence: TGTGCCAGCAGCGGCGGACTAGCGGGAGTCCCGGAGACCCAGTACTTC.

In its sample, this clone was seen once. The V call is TRBV18, the J call TRBJ1-5, with 7 bases that match TRBD1. Per germline, CDR1 KGHSH and CDR2 LQKENI. J lost 4 bases, V lost 3 bases, and 0 bases had no gene match. The CDR3 runs 13 residues. CDR3 sequence: CASSPGQNQPQHF. In nucleotides, the CDR3 is TGTGCCAGCTCACCGGGACAGAATCAGCCCCAGCATTTT.

The chain's CDR3 is CASSPHRTDTDTQYF. The CDR3 coding sequence is TGTGCCAGCAGCCCTCACAGGACAGACACAGATACGCAGTATTTT. The chain carries TRBV7-2 and TRBJ2-3; tentative D call: TRBD1 (6 bases). CDR3 length: 15 amino acids. The V end was cut by 5 bases, the J end by 2 bases, with 14 bases between. Germline CDR1 SGHTA, CDR2 FQGNSA.

This chain uses TRBV6-6 with TRBJ2-3; possible D gene TRBD2, 7 bases. V was clipped by 6 bases and J by 6 bases, with 13 bases between them. CDR1 and CDR2 from the germline V gene are MNHNY and SVGAGI (reference sequence). CDR3 size: 13 residues. CDR3 sequence (DNA): TGTGCCAGCAGCCCCGCGGGGGCGGATACGCAGTATTTT. Its protein product is CASSPAGADTQYF.

The chain is built from TRBV2 and TRBJ2-7, with 8 positions matching TRBD2. The J segment lost 3 bases and the V segment lost 2 bases, leaving 6 bases of the junction unmatched. The CDR3 is 15 residues long. Per germline, CDR1 SNHLY and CDR2 FYNNEI. The CDR3: CASSEPAGGIYEQYF. The CDR3 nucleotides read TGTGCCAGCAGTGAACCGGCGGGAGGAATCTACGAGCAGTACTTC.

V and J are TRBV5-1 and TRBJ2-7; 7 nucleotides line up with TRBD1. V lost 2 bases, J lost 5 bases, and 10 bases stayed unmatched. This CDR3 is built from 15 residues. Germline CDR1 and CDR2: SGHRS and YFSETQ. CDR3 DNA: TGCGCCAGCAGCTTTCTACAGCCAGGGGGAAACGAGCAGTACTTC. This encodes CASSFLQPGGNEQYF.

The gene calls are TRBV7-9 and TRBJ1-2; a weak D match, TRBD1 (5 bases). V lost 2 bases, J lost 10 bases, and 14 bases lay in between. Germline assignment: CDR1 SEHNR and CDR2 FQNEAQ (reference sequence). The CDR3 runs to 13 residues. CDR3 nucleotides: TGTGCCAGCAGCTTAACGAGGGACTCAAACTACACCTTC. It yields the protein CASSLTRDSNYTF.

The chain links TRBV18 to TRBJ2-5; D possibly corresponds to TRBD2 (5 bases). Germline V gene lookup returns CDR1 KGHSH and CDR2 LQKENI. The V gene lost 2 bases and the J gene lost 4 bases, with 5 bases spanning the gap. This CDR3 comprises 12 residues. The CDR3: CASSPAGETQYF. The CDR3 region has the DNA TGTGCCAGCTCACCAGCGGGAGAGACCCAGTACTTC.

This clone was recorded a few times. This chain connects TRBV5-4 to TRBJ1-6, with D possibly matching TRBD1 (6 bases). The germline V and J ends were trimmed by 2 bases and 6 bases, with 9 bases remaining between them. The CDR3 contains 14 residues. Per the germline V gene, CDR1 is SGHNT and CDR2 is YYREEE (reference sequence). This CDR3 reads CASSFKGGNSPLHF. The CDR3 DNA follows: TGTGCCAGCAGCTTCAAAGGGGGTAATTCACCCCTCCACTTT.

This chain connects TRBV7-8 to TRBJ2-7; TRBD2 matches at 9 bases. With V trimmed by 3 bases and J by 2 bases, 8 bases remained unmatched. The CDR3 extends over 16 amino acids. From germline, CDR1 is SGHVS and CDR2 FQNEAQ. Here the CDR3 reads CASSLDMTSGTYEQYF. The CDR3 DNA reads TGTGCCAGCAGCTTGGATATGACTAGCGGCACCTACGAGCAGTACTTC.

The genes are TRBV5-1 and TRBJ2-7; TRBD2 agrees at 10 bases. After removal of 3 bases from V and 1 base from J, the junction contained 7 bases not matched to a gene. In germline, CDR1 is SGHRS, CDR2 YFSETQ. The CDR3 length is 16 residues. The CDR3 nucleotides read TGCGCCAGCAGCTCCCAAACTAGCGGGATATCCTACGAGCAGTACTTC. It encodes CASSSQTSGISYEQYF.

The J gene is TRBJ2-1, the V gene TRBV11-2, with TRBD1 matching over 9 bases. V shed 2 bases, J shed 8 bases, and the junction held 13 bases outside the gene matches. Germline V gene lookup returns CDR1 SGHAT and CDR2 FQNNGV. CDR3 length equals 17 residues. The DNA of the CDR3 is TGTGCCAGCAGCTTATCCTCCCTGGACAGGGGATTCGATGAGCAGTTCTTC. Encoded protein: CASSLSSLDRGFDEQFF.

In its sample, this clone was seen once. This rearrangement joins TRBV12-5 to TRBJ1-1; D ambiguous. The ends were cut back, 2 bases at V and 1 base at J, with 5 bases in the middle. The CDR3 is made up of 13 amino acids. The germline CDR1 and CDR2 sequences are LGHNT and FRNRAP. The CDR3 region is CASGLSPNTEAFF. DNA for the CDR3: TGTGCTAGTGGTTTGAGCCCGAACACTGAAGCTTTCTTT.

The V and J genes are TRBV11-2 and TRBJ2-7; TRBD2 agrees at 13 bases. The germline V gene has CDR1 SGHAT and CDR2 FQNNGV. V was pared by 4 bases and J by 9 bases, with 12 bases of the junction left unmatched. The CDR3 contains 16 residues. Here the CDR3 reads CASSSRTSGGGSGQYF. As DNA, the CDR3 is TGTGCCAGCAGCTCACGGACTAGCGGGGGTGGGTCGGGGCAGTACTTC.

The gene calls are TRBV15 and TRBJ2-1; D not certain. The CDR3 has 15 amino acids. Germline assignment: CDR1 LNHNV and CDR2 YYDKDF (reference sequence). V was trimmed by 9 bases and J by 4 bases, leaving 19 bases between them. CDR3: CATTRGPQPYNEQFF. The CDR3 nucleotides are TGTGCCACTACGCGTGGGCCTCAACCGTACAATGAGCAGTTCTTC.

The CDR3, as DNA: TGCACCAGCAGCCCCTTACCCATCCTTTACACAGGCGGGACCCAGTACTTC. Protein product: CTSSPLPILYTGGTQYF. The rearrangement links TRBV1 to TRBJ2-5; the table calls TRBD1, which could not be checked here. TRBV1 is a pseudogene. The CDR3 length is 17 residues.

V usage is TRBV5-1 and J usage is TRBJ2-3; weak D call: TRBD1 (6 bases). Germline CDR1 SGHRS, CDR2 YFSETQ. V shed 0 bases and J shed 5 bases, with 13 bases lying between them. The CDR3 spans 15 residues. As DNA, the CDR3 is TGCGCCAGCAGCTTGGGTGGGGGCAGTGGAGATACGCAGTATTTT. Its protein product is CASSLGGGSGDTQYF.

This CDR3 reads CASSDVEGGRARYTQYF. The CDR3 nucleotides are TGTGCCAGCAGCGACGTAGAAGGCGGGAGGGCCCGATATACGCAGTATTTT. The V and J genes are TRBV7-9 and TRBJ2-3; 9 positions agree with TRBD2. Germline CDR1 reads SEHNR; CDR2 reads FQNEAQ (reference sequence). V lost 5 bases and J lost 7; bases outside the gene matches: 16. The CDR3 is 17 amino acids.

The V gene is TRBV27, the J gene TRBJ2-2, with TRBD1 identical over 8 bases. Germline values: CDR1 MNHEY, CDR2 SMNVEV (reference sequence). J lost 5 bases, V lost 3 bases, and 8 bases had no gene match. There are 16 residues in the CDR3. The CDR3 nucleotides are TGTGCCAGCAGTTTCGTTGGGACAGGCTTAACCGGGGAGCTGTTTTTT. Amino acid sequence: CASSFVGTGLTGELFF.

The genes are TRBV5-5 and TRBJ1-4, with a weak D call TRBD1 (5 bases). The CDR3 is 17 residues long. V lost 0 bases, J lost 0 bases, and 12 bases lay in between. CDR1 and CDR2 (germline): SGHKS, YYEKEE (reference sequence). In DNA, the CDR3 is TGTGCCAGCAGCTTGGACGGGGCCGTTGCAACTAATGAAAAACTGTTTTTT. The encoded protein is CASSLDGAVATNEKLFF.

V gene TRBV12-1 combines with J gene TRBJ2-7; the table's D call, TRBD2, has no DNA check behind it. TRBV12-1 is assigned pseudogene status. This CDR3 spans 14 amino acids. As DNA, the CDR3 is TGTGCCAGCAGCTTAACCATTAGCTCCTACGAGCAGTACTTC. Its translation is CASSLTISSYEQYF.